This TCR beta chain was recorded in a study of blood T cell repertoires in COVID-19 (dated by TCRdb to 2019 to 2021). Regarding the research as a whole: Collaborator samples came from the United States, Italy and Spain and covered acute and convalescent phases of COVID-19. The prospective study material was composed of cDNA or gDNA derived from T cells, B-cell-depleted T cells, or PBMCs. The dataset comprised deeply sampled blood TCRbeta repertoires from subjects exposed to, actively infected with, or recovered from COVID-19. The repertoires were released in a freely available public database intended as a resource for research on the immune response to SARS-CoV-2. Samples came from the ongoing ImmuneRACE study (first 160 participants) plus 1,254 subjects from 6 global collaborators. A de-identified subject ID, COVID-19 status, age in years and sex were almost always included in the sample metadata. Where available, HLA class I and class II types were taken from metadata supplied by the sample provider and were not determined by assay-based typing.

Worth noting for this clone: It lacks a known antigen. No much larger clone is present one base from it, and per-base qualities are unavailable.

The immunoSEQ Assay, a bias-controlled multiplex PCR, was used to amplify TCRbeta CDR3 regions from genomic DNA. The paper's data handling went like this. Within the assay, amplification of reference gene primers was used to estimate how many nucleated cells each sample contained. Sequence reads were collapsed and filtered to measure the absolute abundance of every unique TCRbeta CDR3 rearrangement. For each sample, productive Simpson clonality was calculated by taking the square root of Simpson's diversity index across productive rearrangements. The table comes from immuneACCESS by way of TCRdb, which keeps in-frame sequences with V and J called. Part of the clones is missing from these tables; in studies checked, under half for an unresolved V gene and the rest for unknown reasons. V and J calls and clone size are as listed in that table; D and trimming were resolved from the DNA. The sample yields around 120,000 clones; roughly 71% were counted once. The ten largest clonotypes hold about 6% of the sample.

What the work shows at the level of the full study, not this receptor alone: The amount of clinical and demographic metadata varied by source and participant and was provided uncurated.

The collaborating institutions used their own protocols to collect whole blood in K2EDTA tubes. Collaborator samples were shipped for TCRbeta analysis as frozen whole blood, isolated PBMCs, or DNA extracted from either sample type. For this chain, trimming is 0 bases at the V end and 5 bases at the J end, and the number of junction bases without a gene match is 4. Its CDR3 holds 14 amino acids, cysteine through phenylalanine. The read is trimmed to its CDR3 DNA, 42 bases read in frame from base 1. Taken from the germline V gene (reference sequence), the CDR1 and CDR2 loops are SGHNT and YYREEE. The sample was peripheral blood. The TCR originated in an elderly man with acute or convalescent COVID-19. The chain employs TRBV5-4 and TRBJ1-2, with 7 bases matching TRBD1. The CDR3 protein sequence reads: CASSLAPTGYGYTF. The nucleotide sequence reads TGTGCCAGCAGCTTGGCTCCGACAGGGTATGGCTACACCTTC.